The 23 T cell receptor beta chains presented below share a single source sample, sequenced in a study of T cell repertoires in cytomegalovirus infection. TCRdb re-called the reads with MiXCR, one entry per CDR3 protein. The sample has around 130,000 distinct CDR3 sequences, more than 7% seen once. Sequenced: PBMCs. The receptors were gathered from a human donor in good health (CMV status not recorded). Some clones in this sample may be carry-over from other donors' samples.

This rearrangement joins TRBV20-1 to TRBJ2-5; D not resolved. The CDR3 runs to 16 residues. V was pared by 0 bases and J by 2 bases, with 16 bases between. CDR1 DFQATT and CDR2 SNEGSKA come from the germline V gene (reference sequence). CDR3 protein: CSARDPRTNLQETQYF. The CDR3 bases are TGCAGTGCTAGAGATCCGAGGACCAACCTTCAAGAGACCCAGTACTTC.

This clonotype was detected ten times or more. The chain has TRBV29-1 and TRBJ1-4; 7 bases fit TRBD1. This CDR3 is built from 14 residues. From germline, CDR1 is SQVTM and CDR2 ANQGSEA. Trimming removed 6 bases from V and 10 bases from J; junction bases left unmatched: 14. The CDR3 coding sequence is TGCAGCGTATCCCGGACAGGAAAGGACGGAAAACTGTTTTTT. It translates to CSVSRTGKDGKLFF.

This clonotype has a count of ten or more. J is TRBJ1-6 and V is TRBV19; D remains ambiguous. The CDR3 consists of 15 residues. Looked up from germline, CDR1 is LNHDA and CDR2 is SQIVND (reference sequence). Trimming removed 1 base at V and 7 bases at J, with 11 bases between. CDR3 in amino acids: CASSIGGGENSPLHF. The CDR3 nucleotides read TGTGCCAGTAGTATAGGCGGCGGCGAGAATTCACCCCTCCACTTT.

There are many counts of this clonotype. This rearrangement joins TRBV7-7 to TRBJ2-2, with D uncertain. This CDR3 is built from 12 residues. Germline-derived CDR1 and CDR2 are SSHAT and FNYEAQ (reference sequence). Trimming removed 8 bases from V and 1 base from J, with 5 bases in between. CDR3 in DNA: TGTGCCAGCGGCCAGAACACCGGGGAGCTGTTTTTT. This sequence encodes CASGQNTGELFF.

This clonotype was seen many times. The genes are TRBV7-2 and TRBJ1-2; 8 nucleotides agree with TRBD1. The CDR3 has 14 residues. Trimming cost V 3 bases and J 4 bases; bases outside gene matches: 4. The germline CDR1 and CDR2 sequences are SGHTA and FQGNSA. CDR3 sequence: CASSLDRVGYGYTF. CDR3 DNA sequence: TGTGCCAGCAGCTTGGACAGGGTTGGCTATGGCTACACCTTC.

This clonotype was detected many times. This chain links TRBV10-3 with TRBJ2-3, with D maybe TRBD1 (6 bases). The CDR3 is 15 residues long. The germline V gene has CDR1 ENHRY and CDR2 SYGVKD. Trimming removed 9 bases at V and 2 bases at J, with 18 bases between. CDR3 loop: CAMAYGTPNTDTQYF. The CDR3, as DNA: TGTGCCATGGCATACGGGACACCTAACACAGATACGCAGTATTTT.

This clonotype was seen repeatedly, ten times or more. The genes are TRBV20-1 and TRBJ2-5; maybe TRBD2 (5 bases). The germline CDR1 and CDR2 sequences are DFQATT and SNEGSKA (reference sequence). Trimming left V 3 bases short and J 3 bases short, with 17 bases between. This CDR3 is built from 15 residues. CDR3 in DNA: TGCAGTGCTAGGATTATAGGACTTCCAGAAGAGACCCAGTACTTC. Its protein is CSARIIGLPEETQYF.

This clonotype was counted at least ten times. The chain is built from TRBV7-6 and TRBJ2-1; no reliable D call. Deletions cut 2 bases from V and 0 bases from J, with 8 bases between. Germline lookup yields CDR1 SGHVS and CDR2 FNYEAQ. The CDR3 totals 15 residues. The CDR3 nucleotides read TGTGCCAGCAGCTTAAGGCAGAACTCCTACAATGAGCAGTTCTTC. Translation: CASSLRQNSYNEQFF.

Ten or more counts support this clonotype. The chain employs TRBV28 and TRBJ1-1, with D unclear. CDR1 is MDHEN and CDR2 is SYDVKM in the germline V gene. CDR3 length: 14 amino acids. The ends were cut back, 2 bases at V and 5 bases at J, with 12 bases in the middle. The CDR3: CASSLREAGTEAFF. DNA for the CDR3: TGTGCCAGCAGTTTAAGGGAGGCGGGGACTGAAGCTTTCTTT. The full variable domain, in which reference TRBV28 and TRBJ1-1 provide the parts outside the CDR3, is DVKVTQSSRYLVKRTGEKVFLECVQDMDHENMFWYRQDPGLGLRLIYFSYDVKMKEKGDIPEGYSVSREKKERFSLILESASTNQTSMYLCASSLREAGTEAFFGQGTRLTVV.

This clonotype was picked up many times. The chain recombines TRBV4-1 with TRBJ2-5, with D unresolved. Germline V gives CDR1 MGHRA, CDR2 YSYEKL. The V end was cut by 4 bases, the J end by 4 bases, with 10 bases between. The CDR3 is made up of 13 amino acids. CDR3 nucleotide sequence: TGCGCCAGCAGCCCTTTGGTTGCAGAGACCCAGTACTTC. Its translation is CASSPLVAETQYF.

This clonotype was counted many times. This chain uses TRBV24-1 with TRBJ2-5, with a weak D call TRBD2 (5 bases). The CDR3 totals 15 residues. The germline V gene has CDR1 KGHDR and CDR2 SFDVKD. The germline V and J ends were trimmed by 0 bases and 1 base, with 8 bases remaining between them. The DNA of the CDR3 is TGTGCCACCAGTGATTTGTCGGGGTTCCAAGAGACCCAGTACTTC. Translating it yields CATSDLSGFQETQYF.

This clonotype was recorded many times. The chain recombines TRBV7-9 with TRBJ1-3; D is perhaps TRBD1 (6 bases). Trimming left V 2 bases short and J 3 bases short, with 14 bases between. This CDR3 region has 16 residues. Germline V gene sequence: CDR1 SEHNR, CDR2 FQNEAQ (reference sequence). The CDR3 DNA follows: TGTGCCAGCAGCTTAACCTCGGGGGCGCGTGGAAACACCATATATTTT. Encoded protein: CASSLTSGARGNTIYF. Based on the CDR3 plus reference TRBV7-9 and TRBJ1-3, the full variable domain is DTGVSQNPRHKITKRGQNVTFRCDPISEHNRLYWYRQTLGQGPEFLTYFQNEAQLEKSRLLSDRFSAERPKGSFSTLEIQRTEQGDSAMYLCASSLTSGARGNTIYFGEGSWLTVV.

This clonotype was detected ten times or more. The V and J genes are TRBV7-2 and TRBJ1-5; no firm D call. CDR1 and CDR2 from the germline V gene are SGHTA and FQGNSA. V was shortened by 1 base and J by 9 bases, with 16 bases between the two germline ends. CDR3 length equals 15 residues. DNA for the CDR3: TGTGCCAGCAGCTTAGATGGGCACGGCGGGAGGCCCCAGCATTTT. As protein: CASSLDGHGGRPQHF. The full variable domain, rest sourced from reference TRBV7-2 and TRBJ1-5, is GAGVSQSPSNKVTEKGKDVELRCDPISGHTALYWYRQSLGQGLEFLIYFQGNSAPDKSGLPSDRFSAERTGGSVSTLTIQRTQQEDSAVYLCASSLDGHGGRPQHFGDGTRLSIL.

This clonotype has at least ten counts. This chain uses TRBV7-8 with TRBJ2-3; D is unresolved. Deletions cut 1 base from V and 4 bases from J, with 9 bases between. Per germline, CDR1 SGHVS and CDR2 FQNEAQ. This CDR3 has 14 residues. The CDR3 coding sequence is TGTGCCAGCAGCTTAGTTCAGCCATCAGATACGCAGTATTTT. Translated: CASSLVQPSDTQYF.

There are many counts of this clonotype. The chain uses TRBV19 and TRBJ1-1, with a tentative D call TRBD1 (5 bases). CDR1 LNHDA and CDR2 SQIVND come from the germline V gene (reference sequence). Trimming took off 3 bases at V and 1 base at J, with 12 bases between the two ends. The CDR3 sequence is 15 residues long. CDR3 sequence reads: CASSIGGVGNTEAFF. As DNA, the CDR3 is TGTGCCAGTAGTATCGGGGGAGTTGGGAACACTGAAGCTTTCTTT.

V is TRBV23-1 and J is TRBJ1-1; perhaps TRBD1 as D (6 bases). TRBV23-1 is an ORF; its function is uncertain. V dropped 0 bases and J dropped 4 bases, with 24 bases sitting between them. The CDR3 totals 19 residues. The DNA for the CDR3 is TGCGCCAGCAGTCAATCATCATGGCTTAGAAGGGGGTGGAGCACTGAAGCTTTCTTT. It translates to CASSQSSWLRRGWSTEAFF.

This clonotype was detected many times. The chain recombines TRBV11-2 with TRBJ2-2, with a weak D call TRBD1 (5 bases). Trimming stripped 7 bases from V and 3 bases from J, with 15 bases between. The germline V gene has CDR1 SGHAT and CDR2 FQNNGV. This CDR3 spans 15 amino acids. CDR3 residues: CASKKDRRDTGELFF. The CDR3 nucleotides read TGTGCCAGCAAAAAGGACCGCAGGGACACCGGGGAGCTGTTTTTT.

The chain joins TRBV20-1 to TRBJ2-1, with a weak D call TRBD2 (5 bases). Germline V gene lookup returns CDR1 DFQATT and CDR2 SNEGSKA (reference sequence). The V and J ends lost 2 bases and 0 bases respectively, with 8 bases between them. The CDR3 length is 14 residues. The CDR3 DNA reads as TGCAGTGCTAGACGGGAAAGCTCCTACAATGAGCAGTTCTTC. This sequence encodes CSARRESSYNEQFF.

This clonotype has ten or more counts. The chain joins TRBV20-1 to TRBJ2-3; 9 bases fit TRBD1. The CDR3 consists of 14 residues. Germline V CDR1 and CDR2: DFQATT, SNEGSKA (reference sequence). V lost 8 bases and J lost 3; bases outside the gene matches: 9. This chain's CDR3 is CSPTDRGNTDTQYF. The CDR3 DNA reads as TGCAGTCCCACAGACAGGGGGAATACAGATACGCAGTATTTT.

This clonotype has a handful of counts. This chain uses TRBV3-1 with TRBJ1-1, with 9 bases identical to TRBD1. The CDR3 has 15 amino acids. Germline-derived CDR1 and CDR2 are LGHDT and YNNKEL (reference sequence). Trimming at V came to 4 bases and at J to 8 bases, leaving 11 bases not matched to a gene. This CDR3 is CASSLNSPGQGEAFF. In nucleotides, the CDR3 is TGTGCCAGCAGCCTAAACTCTCCGGGACAGGGAGAAGCTTTCTTT.

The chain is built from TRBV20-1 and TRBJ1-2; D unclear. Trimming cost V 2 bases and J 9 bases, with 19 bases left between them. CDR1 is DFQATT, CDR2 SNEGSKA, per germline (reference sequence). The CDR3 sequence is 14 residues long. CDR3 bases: TGCAGTGCTAGAAGTCTTCCTCAGGATGAAAGCTACACCTTC. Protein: CSARSLPQDESYTF.

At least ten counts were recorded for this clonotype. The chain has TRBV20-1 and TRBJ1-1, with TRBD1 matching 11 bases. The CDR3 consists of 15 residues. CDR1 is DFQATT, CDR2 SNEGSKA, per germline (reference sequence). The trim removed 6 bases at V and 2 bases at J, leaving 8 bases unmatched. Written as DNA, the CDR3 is TGCAGTGCCAAAGGGACAGGGGGGAAAAACACTGAAGCTTTCTTT. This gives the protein CSAKGTGGKNTEAFF.

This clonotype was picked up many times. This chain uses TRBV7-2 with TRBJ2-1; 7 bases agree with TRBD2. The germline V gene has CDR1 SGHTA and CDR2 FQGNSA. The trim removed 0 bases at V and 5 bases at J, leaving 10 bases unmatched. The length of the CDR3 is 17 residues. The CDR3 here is CASSLAGGVSYHNEQFF. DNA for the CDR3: TGTGCCAGCAGCTTAGCTGGGGGGGTATCCTATCACAATGAGCAGTTCTTC.